This record covers a single T cell receptor (beta chain). This clonotype was observed at least ten times. What this receptor recognizes is not known. It has no much larger one-base neighbor in the sample; base qualities were not kept. These data belong to a study of CD8 T cells in ankylosing spondylitis (dated by TCRdb to the late 2010s). Study-wide context: The study profiled T cell receptor beta repertoires in healthy donors and ankylosing spondylitis patients to find disease-linked TCR variants. In total, the full study cohort was made up of about 99 healthy donors and 25 ankylosing spondylitis patients. Peripheral blood was sampled, and synovial fluid was additionally collected from ankylosing spondylitis patients. Results and caveats for the whole study, not just this receptor: Some motif variants were previously reported in synovial fluid and blood of reactive arthritis patients, suggesting common disease-initiation mechanisms. A TCR beta motif of seven or eight highly homologous amino acid variants appeared characteristic of blood from ankylosing spondylitis patients. A CD8+ phenotype was shown by the disease-linked clones, which were found at relatively low frequencies in peripheral blood. The disease-linked clones were reported as significantly enriched in matched synovial fluid samples from ankylosing spondylitis patients.

Instrument on record: Illumina HiSeq 2500. TCR beta libraries were prepared by quantitative 5'-RACE with molecular barcodes. Per the original workflow: A new computational method based on a probabilistic model of VDJ rearrangement was used to identify disease-linked TCR variants. Clones were called with MiXCR by TCRdb after fastp trimmed the public reads at Q25, and only in-frame beta chains were retained. Each CDR3 protein appears once, grouped with its most common genes and DNA. These V and J calls rely on TCRdb rather than the paper's analysis. For this sample there are a few hundred thousand distinct CDR3 sequences; roughly 8% appear just once. The leading ten clones occupy 13% to 15% of the sample. Via the germline V gene, CDR1 is SGHAT and CDR2 FQNNGV. The CDR3 spans 16 residues, from the cysteine through the phenylalanine. Solely the CDR3 DNA is kept, with 48 bases framed from the first base. V is cut by 2 bases and J by 1 base, and the space between the germline ends is 11 bases.

Sequenced sample: blood, either unsorted or a sorted T cell fraction (not recorded which). This clonotype was sampled from a male donor with ankylosing spondylitis. The chain links TRBV11-2 with TRBJ2-2, with the D gene call left open. The nucleotide sequence is given as TGTGCCAGCAGCTTAAGGGCCGCGTGGAACACCGGGGAGCTGTTTTTT. Its coded protein is CASSLRAAWNTGELFF.